These T cell receptor beta chains were read from a single sample in a study of shared clonotypes between healthy human individuals. This table comes from immunoSEQ multiplex PCR, and its TCRdb copy is limited to in-frame clones, with some not included. The data hold 1,100,000 or so clones, with 75% to 85% observed a single time. Material for sequencing was memory CD4+ T cells from PBMCs. The receptors come from a man aged 18 to 29 in good health. Some clones in this sample may be carry-over from other donors' samples. CDR3s include the opening cysteine and the closing phenylalanine or tryptophan. D genes are given only for firm matches. For some rows the clone size is stated as once, few or many, or as a class when expanded; others skip it.

TRBD2,TRBV28,.,TRBJ2-1,14,CASSSPGLAGEQFF,TGTGCCAGCTCCTCCCCGGGACTAGCAGGTGAGCAGTTCTTC
.,TRBV29-1,few,TRBJ2-3,15,CSAARGRGSTDTQYF,TGCAGCGCCGCCAGGGGGAGGGGTAGCACAGATACGCAGTATTTT
.,TRBV29-1,few,TRBJ1-1,13,CSAGVADSSEAFF,TGCAGCGCCGGTGTAGCCGACAGCTCTGAAGCTTTCTTT
TRBD1,TRBV19,.,TRBJ2-2,14,CASIGTGLTGELFF,TGTGCCAGTATTGGGACAGGGTTAACCGGGGAGCTGTTTTTT
.,TRBV19,.,TRBJ1-5,12,CAAGRDNQPQHF,TGTGCCGCTGGCAGGGACAATCAGCCCCAGCATTTT
.,TRBV2,.,TRBJ1-2,14,CASSGGSGPYGYTF,TGTGCCAGCAGTGGGGGATCGGGCCCTTATGGCTACACCTTC
.,TRBV7-9,.,TRBJ1-4,17,CASCSSGSLATNEKLFF,TGTGCCAGCTGCTCCTCAGGGTCTCTTGCAACTAATGAAAAACTGTTTTTT
.,TRBV7-9,.,TRBJ1-1,13,CASSLGSYSEAFF,TGTGCCAGCAGCTTAGGTTCCTATTCTGAAGCTTTCTTT
TRBD1,TRBV7-9,few,TRBJ1-1,14,CASSLGQGDTEAFF,TGTGCCAGCAGCCTAGGTCAGGGGGACACTGAAGCTTTCTTT
.,TRBV7-9,.,TRBJ1-3,14,CASSLQGTGNTIYF,TGTGCCAGCAGCTTGCAGGGTACAGGAAACACCATATATTTT
.,TRBV30,.,TRBJ1-1,11,CAWKGGTEAFF,TGTGCCTGGAAAGGGGGGACTGAAGCTTTCTTT
TRBD1,TRBV5-4,.,TRBJ2-7,17,CASSSSSGTGPTYEQYF,TGTGCCAGCAGCTCCTCCTCCGGGACAGGGCCCACCTACGAGCAGTACTTC
TRBD1,TRBV5-8,.,TRBJ1-5,19,CASSLDGTGGAKVNQPQHF,TGTGCCAGCAGCTTGGATGGGACAGGGGGCGCCAAGGTCAATCAGCCCCAGCATTTT
.,TRBV30,.,TRBJ2-3,17,CAWSGEVGEGMVDTQYF,TGTGCCTGGAGTGGAGAGGTGGGGGAAGGCATGGTGGATACGCAGTATTTT
.,TRBV6-6,.,TRBJ2-7,13,CASSPQQQGGQYF,TGTGCCAGCAGCCCTCAACAACAGGGTGGGCAGTACTTC
.,TRBV27,.,TRBJ1-5,15,CASRESRAGNQPQHF,TGTGCCAGCAGGGAGAGCAGGGCTGGCAATCAGCCCCAGCATTTT
TRBD2,TRBV5-4,.,TRBJ2-1,18,CASSLAGSAAGVGNEQFF,TGTGCCAGCAGCTTGGCCGGGAGTGCGGCGGGAGTTGGCAATGAGCAGTTCTTC
.,TRBV2,few,TRBJ1-2,13,CASSERTQGGYTF,TGTGCCAGCAGTGAAAGGACCCAAGGGGGCTACACCTTC
.,TRBV9,.,TRBJ1-3,14,CASSSPGSGNTIYF,TGTGCCAGCAGCTCACCCGGGTCTGGAAACACCATATATTTT
TRBD1,TRBV30,few,TRBJ2-5,11,CTTGEEETQYF,TGTACTACAGGGGAAGAAGAGACCCAGTACTTC
.,TRBV14,.,TRBJ2-1,14,CASSPSPLMNEQFF,TGTGCCAGCAGTCCCTCCCCCCTTATGAATGAGCAGTTCTTC
.,TRBV6-1,.,TRBJ1-2,13,CASSEAGIYGYTF,TGTGCCAGCAGTGAAGCGGGGATTTATGGCTACACCTTC
.,TRBV2,.,TRBJ2-1,15,CASSELRSSYNEQFF,TGTGCCAGCAGTGAATTGCGGAGCTCCTACAATGAGCAGTTCTTC
.,TRBV30,.,TRBJ1-5,14,CAWSDLNANQPQHF,TGTGCCTGGAGTGACTTAAACGCCAATCAGCCCCAGCATTTT
.,TRBV5-1,.,TRBJ2-7,14,CASSFSPGTYEQYF,TGCGCCAGCAGCTTCTCCCCAGGGACCTACGAGCAGTACTTC
.,TRBV30,.,TRBJ2-7,13,CAWSVDRRDEQYF,TGTGCCTGGAGTGTAGACAGGCGGGACGAGCAGTACTTC